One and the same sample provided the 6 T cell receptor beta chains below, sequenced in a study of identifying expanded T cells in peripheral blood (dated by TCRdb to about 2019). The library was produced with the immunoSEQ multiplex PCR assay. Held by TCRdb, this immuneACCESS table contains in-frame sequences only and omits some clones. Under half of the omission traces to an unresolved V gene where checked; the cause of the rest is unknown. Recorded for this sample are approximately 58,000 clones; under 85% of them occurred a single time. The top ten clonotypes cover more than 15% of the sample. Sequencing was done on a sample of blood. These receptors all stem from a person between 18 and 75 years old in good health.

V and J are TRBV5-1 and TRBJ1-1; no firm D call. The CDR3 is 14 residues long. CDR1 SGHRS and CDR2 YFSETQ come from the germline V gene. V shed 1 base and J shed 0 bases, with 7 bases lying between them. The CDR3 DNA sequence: TGCGCCAGCAGCTTGATGGGGTTGAACACTGAAGCTTTCTTT. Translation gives CASSLMGLNTEAFF.

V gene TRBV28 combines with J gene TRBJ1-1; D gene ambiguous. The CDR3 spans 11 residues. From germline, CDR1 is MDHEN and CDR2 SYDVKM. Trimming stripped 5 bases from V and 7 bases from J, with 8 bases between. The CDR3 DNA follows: TGTGCCAGCAGTCAACTGTATGAAGCTTTCTTT. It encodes CASSQLYEAFF. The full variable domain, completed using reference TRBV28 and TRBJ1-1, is DVKVTQSSRYLVKRTGEKVFLECVQDMDHENMFWYRQDPGLGLRLIYFSYDVKMKEKGDIPEGYSVSREKKERFSLILESASTNQTSMYLCASSQLYEAFFGQGTRLTVV.

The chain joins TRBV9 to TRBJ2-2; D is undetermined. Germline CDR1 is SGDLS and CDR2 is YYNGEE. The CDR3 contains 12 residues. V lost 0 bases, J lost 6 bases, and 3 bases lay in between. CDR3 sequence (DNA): TGTGCCAGCAGCGTAGTCGCCGGGGAGCTGTTTTTT. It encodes CASSVVAGELFF.

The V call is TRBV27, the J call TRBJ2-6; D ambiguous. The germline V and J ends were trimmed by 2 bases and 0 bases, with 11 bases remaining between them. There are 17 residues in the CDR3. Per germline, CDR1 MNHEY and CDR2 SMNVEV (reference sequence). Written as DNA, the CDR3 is TGTGCCAGCAGTTTAGTAGGGCTCGACTCTGGGGCCAACGTCCTGACTTTC. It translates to CASSLVGLDSGANVLTF.

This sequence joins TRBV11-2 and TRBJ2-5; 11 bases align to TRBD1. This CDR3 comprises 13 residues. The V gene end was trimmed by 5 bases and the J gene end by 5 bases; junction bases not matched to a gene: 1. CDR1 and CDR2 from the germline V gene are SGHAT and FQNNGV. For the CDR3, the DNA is TGTGCCAGCAGCGGACAGGGGGCCGAGACCCAGTACTTC. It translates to CASSGQGAETQYF.

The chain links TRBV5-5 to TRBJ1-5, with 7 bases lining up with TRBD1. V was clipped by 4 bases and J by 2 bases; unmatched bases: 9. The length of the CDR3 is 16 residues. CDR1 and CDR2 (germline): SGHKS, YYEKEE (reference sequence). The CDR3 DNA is TGTGCCAGCAGCCCGGGGGCGGGACAGCGCAATCAGCCCCAGCATTTT. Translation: CASSPGAGQRNQPQHF.